Below, one T cell receptor beta chain is given with its context. These data come from a study of shared clonotypes between healthy human individuals. This CDR3 is 15 amino acids long. V dropped 3 bases and J dropped 9; count of bases not matched to a gene: 9. CDR1 and CDR2 from the germline V gene are MDHEN and SYDVKM. Each replicate PCR on the sorted subsets used about 220 ng DNA (around 30,000 T cell genomes). Repertoires were generated with immunoSEQ multiplex PCR, while TCRdb's copy carries only in-frame clones and drops some. The repertoire consists of roughly 2,500,000 clones, with 90% to 95% occurring once and the leading ten covering 0.36%.

The material sequenced was naive CD4+ T cells from PBMCs. Subset in this sample: CD45RA+ positively selected. The V gene is TRBV28, the J gene TRBJ2-1, with TRBD1 matching 9 bases. The TCR sequence derives from a man between 18 and 35 years old in good health. Some clones in this sample may be carry-over from other donors' samples. Here the CDR3 DNA reads TGTGCCAGCAGTTTGGGGACAGGGTTTTCAGGTGAGCAGTTCTTC. Protein product: CASSLGTGFSGEQFF.